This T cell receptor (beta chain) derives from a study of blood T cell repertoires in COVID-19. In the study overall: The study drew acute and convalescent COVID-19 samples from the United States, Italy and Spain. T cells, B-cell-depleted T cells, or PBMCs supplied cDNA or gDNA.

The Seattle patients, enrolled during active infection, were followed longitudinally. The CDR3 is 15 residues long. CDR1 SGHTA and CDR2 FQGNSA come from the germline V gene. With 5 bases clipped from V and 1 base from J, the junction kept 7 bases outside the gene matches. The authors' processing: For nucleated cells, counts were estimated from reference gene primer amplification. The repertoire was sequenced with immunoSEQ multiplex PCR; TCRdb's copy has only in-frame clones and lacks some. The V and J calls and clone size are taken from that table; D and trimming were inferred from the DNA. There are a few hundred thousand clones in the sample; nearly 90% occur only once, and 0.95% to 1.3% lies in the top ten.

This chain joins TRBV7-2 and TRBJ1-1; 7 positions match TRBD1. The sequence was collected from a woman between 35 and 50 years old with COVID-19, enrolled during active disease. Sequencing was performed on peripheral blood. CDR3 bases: TGTGCCAGCAGCCCCTCGGGACAGCCGAACACTGAAGCTTTCTTT. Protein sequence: CASSPSGQPNTEAFF. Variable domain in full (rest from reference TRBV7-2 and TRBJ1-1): GAGVSQSPSNKVTEKGKDVELRCDPISGHTALYWYRQSLGQGLEFLIYFQGNSAPDKSGLPSDRFSAERTGGSVSTLTIQRTQQEDSAVYLCASSPSGQPNTEAFFGQGTRLTVV.